This is a list of T cell receptor beta chains from one sample in a study of cytomegalovirus exposure and HLA in healthy donors. TCRdb's table, derived via immunoSEQ multiplex PCR, lists solely in-frame clones and lacks some. Seen here are about 150,000 clones, around 80% observed once, and the top ten hold over 1.2%. Sequencing input: PBMCs. Receptors were obtained from a young man in good health and CMV-seronegative. The CDR3 runs from the conserved cysteine through the conserved F or W. A D gene is named only where the DNA matches it firmly. A clone size is listed for some rows: how often the clone was seen (once, few, many), or a class if it is expanded.

J: TRBJ2-5
D: .
size: .
V: TRBV29-1
CDR3: CSVDGKTQYF
DNA: TGCAGCGTTGACGGGAAGACCCAGTACTTC

J: TRBJ2-7
D: .
size: .
V: TRBV19
CDR3: CASRDDRKNSYEQYF
DNA: TGTGCCAGTAGAGACGACAGGAAAAACTCCTACGAGCAGTACTTC

J: TRBJ2-5
D: .
size: .
V: TRBV11-2
CDR3: CASSTPSVETQYF
DNA: TGTGCCAGCAGCACCCCTAGCGTAGAGACCCAGTACTTC

J: TRBJ1-1
D: .
size: few
V: TRBV19
CDR3: CASSPWGGREAFF
DNA: TGTGCCAGTAGCCCCTGGGGGGGGCGTGAAGCTTTCTTT

J: TRBJ2-7
D: TRBD2
size: .
V: TRBV2
CDR3: CASSESGLAGARQYF
DNA: TGTGCCAGCAGTGAAAGTGGACTAGCGGGAGCAAGGCAGTACTTC

J: TRBJ1-4
D: TRBD1
size: few
V: TRBV19
CDR3: CASSLQGINEKLFF
DNA: TGTGCCAGTAGTTTACAGGGGATTAATGAAAAACTGTTTTTT

J: TRBJ1-2
D: .
size: .
V: TRBV28
CDR3: CASSLRGNYGYTF
DNA: TGTGCCAGCAGTTTGAGAGGGAACTATGGCTACACCTTC

J: TRBJ2-3
D: .
size: .
V: TRBV9
CDR3: CASSVEGSGLGDTQYF
DNA: TGTGCCAGCAGCGTAGAGGGTAGCGGACTGGGAGATACGCAGTATTTT

J: TRBJ2-2
D: .
size: .
V: TRBV7-2
CDR3: CASSRLRGTGELFF
DNA: TGTGCCAGCAGCCGGCTACGGGGGACCGGGGAGCTGTTTTTT

J: TRBJ2-7
D: .
size: .
V: TRBV27
CDR3: CASTPLGGSYEQYF
DNA: TGTGCCAGCACTCCTTTGGGCGGGTCCTACGAGCAGTACTTC

J: TRBJ2-7
D: TRBD1
size: .
V: TRBV6-1
CDR3: CASSEPGQTLYEQYF
DNA: TGTGCCAGCAGTGAACCGGGACAGACCCTCTACGAGCAGTACTTC

J: TRBJ1-5
D: .
size: .
V: TRBV28
CDR3: CASSSGVGNQPQHF
DNA: TGTGCCAGCAGTTCCGGGGTTGGCAATCAGCCCCAGCATTTT

J: TRBJ2-2
D: .
size: .
V: TRBV27
CDR3: CASSFGGELFF
DNA: TGTGCCAGCAGTTTCGGCGGGGAGCTGTTTTTT

J: TRBJ2-7
D: TRBD2
size: few
V: TRBV6-5
CDR3: CASSYGTSGSYEQYF
DNA: TGTGCCAGCAGTTACGGGACTAGCGGATCCTACGAGCAGTACTTC

J: TRBJ2-1
D: .
size: few
V: TRBV7-9
CDR3: CASSLVGGTSSYNEQFF
DNA: TGTGCCAGCAGCTTAGTAGGCGGGACTTCCTCCTACAATGAGCAGTTCTTC

J: TRBJ2-2
D: TRBD2
size: once
V: TRBV11-2
CDR3: CASSLTSGNPGELFF
DNA: TGTGCCAGCAGCTTAACTAGCGGGAATCCCGGGGAGCTGTTTTTT

J: TRBJ2-7
D: .
size: .
V: TRBV28
CDR3: CASSEGQRGEQYF
DNA: TGTGCCAGCAGTGAAGGACAGCGAGGCGAGCAGTACTTC

J: TRBJ2-7
D: .
size: .
V: TRBV13
CDR3: CASSSPGSTYEQYF
DNA: TGTGCCAGCAGCTCCCCCGGGAGTACCTACGAGCAGTACTTC

J: TRBJ2-7
D: TRBD2
size: .
V: TRBV19
CDR3: CASSSSGRAAYEQYF
DNA: TGTGCCAGTAGTTCTAGCGGGAGGGCAGCCTACGAGCAGTACTTC

J: TRBJ1-1
D: TRBD1
size: .
V: TRBV7-9
CDR3: CASSRGTGGGTEAFF
DNA: TGTGCCAGCAGCCGAGGGACAGGGGGCGGTACTGAAGCTTTCTTT

J: TRBJ2-2
D: TRBD2
size: few
V: TRBV6-1
CDR3: CASSTSGSGGGELFF
DNA: TGTGCCAGCTCGACTAGCGGGAGCGGAGGCGGGGAGCTGTTTTTT

J: TRBJ1-2
D: TRBD1
size: .
V: TRBV27
CDR3: CASTGTGGSNGYTF
DNA: TGTGCCAGCACCGGGACAGGGGGATCGAATGGCTACACCTTC

J: TRBJ2-2
D: TRBD2
size: few
V: TRBV7-9
CDR3: CASSLVRLAGTGELFF
DNA: TGTGCCAGCAGCTTAGTACGACTAGCGGGAACCGGGGAGCTGTTTTTT

J: TRBJ2-1
D: TRBD2
size: once
V: TRBV5-1
CDR3: CASSLAASGLSYNEQFF
DNA: TGCGCCAGCAGCTTGGCGGCTAGCGGTCTTTCCTACAACGAGCAGTTCTTC

J: TRBJ2-3
D: TRBD1
size: .
V: TRBV14
CDR3: CASSPLPGQGTDTQYF
DNA: TGTGCCAGCAGCCCGTTACCGGGACAGGGCACAGATACGCAGTATTTT

J: TRBJ1-5
D: .
size: .
V: TRBV30
CDR3: CAWSVSGNQPQHF
DNA: TGTGCCTGGAGTGTTAGCGGCAATCAGCCCCAGCATTTT